What follows are 15 T cell receptor beta chains derived from one specimen sequenced in a study of blood T cell repertoires in COVID-19. Sequenced by immunoSEQ multiplex PCR; TCRdb stores in-frame clones only, minus some. The repertoire includes some 110,000 clones, about four fifths of them detected once, and 4.8% sits in the top ten. Material: peripheral blood. The receptors derive from a man aged 60 to 69 with acute or convalescent COVID-19.

J is TRBJ2-3 and V is TRBV10-3; D gene unclear. Trimming took off 4 bases at V and 0 bases at J, with 11 bases between the two ends. The CDR3 is made up of 15 amino acids. Germline CDR1 ENHRY, CDR2 SYGVKD. The CDR3 bases are TGTGCCATCAGTGCCTCCCTTTTTAGCACAGATACGCAGTATTTT. Translation gives CAISASLFSTDTQYF.

This chain connects TRBV10-3 to TRBJ1-5, with TRBD1 identical over 9 bases. The CDR3 consists of 17 residues. The V gene's germline CDR1 is ENHRY and CDR2 SYGVKD. After removal of 3 bases from V and 6 bases from J, the junction contained 12 bases not matched to a gene. In nucleotides, the CDR3 is TGTGCCATCAGTGACCACCGGGGACAGGGTGCCATTCAGCCCCAGCATTTT. Amino acids: CAISDHRGQGAIQPQHF.

The chain carries TRBV5-1 and TRBJ2-7; D may be TRBD1 (6 bases). The germline gives CDR1 SGHRS, CDR2 YFSETQ. This CDR3 comprises 14 residues. Trimming cost V 3 bases and J 1 base, with 11 bases left between them. In nucleotides, the CDR3 is TGCGCCAGCAGCTCCAGACAGGCTTCCTACGAGCAGTACTTC. It yields the protein CASSSRQASYEQYF.

The chain couples TRBV5-1 to TRBJ2-1; 9 bases agree with TRBD2. V lost 0 bases and J lost 10; bases outside the gene matches: 2. The CDR3 consists of 13 residues. Germline V gene data show CDR1 as SGHRS and CDR2 as YFSETQ. The CDR3 nucleotides are TGCGCCAGCAGCTTGGGACTAGCGGCAGAGCAGTTCTTC. This codes for CASSLGLAAEQFF.

The rearrangement links TRBV6-5 to TRBJ2-7; 9 positions agree with TRBD1. Per the germline V gene, CDR1 is MNHEY and CDR2 is SVGAGI. The CDR3 has 14 amino acids. The trim removed 5 bases at V and 4 bases at J, leaving 6 bases unmatched. CDR3: CASSPPGQGYEQYF. In DNA, the CDR3 is TGTGCCAGCAGTCCTCCGGGACAGGGATACGAGCAGTACTTC.

This clone was seen a single time. The chain combines TRBV7-9 with TRBJ2-3, with 11 positions matching TRBD2. Germline-derived CDR1 and CDR2 are SEHNR and FQNEAQ (reference sequence). V shed 5 bases, J shed 6 bases, and the junction held 13 bases outside the gene matches. The length of the CDR3 is 17 residues. CDR3 region: CASSLGIAGGLYDTQYF. The CDR3 coding sequence is TGTGCCAGCAGCCTCGGTATAGCGGGGGGGCTATATGATACGCAGTATTTT.

The V and J genes are TRBV7-2 and TRBJ2-7, with 8 bases identical to TRBD1. The CDR3 sequence is 15 residues long. Trimming at V came to 6 bases and at J to 4 bases, leaving 11 bases not matched to a gene. Germline CDR1 reads SGHTA; CDR2 reads FQGNSA. In nucleotides, the CDR3 is TGTGCCAGCAGTTCCGACAGGGGCTCTCGGTACGAGCAGTACTTC. This codes for CASSSDRGSRYEQYF.

This chain connects TRBV7-2 to TRBJ2-6; the match to TRBD1 covers 11 bases. V gave up 4 bases and J gave up 1 base; unmatched junction bases: 9. The CDR3 is made up of 19 amino acids. In germline, CDR1 is SGHTA, CDR2 FQGNSA. In nucleotides, the CDR3 is TGTGCCAGCAGCTCCATTCCCGGGACAGGGGGTTCTGGGGCCAACGTCCTGACTTTC. Protein: CASSSIPGTGGSGANVLTF.

The chain employs TRBV9 and TRBJ2-1; D is undetermined. The V gene's germline CDR1 is SGDLS and CDR2 YYNGEE. V lost 4 bases and J 4 bases, leaving 9 bases between the germline ends. The length of the CDR3 is 13 residues. The CDR3 reads CASSSSQYNEQFF. The CDR3 DNA reads TGTGCCAGCAGCTCATCCCAGTACAATGAGCAGTTCTTC.

The rearrangement joins TRBV19 to TRBJ2-7, with a weak D call TRBD1 (6 bases). Germline V lookup: CDR1 LNHDA, CDR2 SQIVND (reference sequence). The CDR3 runs to 14 residues. V gave up 1 base and J gave up 2 bases, with 9 bases separating them. The CDR3 bases are TGTGCCAGTAGTATAGTCGGACAGCCCTACGAGCAGTACTTC. Translating gives CASSIVGQPYEQYF.

The V and J genes are TRBV28 and TRBJ1-1; D is uncertain. V was clipped by 6 bases and J by 11 bases, with 16 bases between them. The CDR3 loop spans 12 amino acids. Germline assignment: CDR1 MDHEN and CDR2 SYDVKM. The CDR3 here is CASRTGIRGAFF. CDR3 sequence (DNA): TGTGCCAGCAGAACGGGGATTCGGGGTGCTTTCTTT.

The chain combines TRBV15 with TRBJ2-5, with D unresolved. The CDR3 is made up of 13 amino acids. Germline CDR1 reads LNHNV; CDR2 reads YYDKDF (reference sequence). The V and J ends lost 0 bases and 4 bases respectively, with 6 bases between them. CDR3 bases: TGTGCCACCAGCAGAGATCGTCGAGAGACCCAGTACTTC. This gives the protein CATSRDRRETQYF.

This chain joins TRBV27 and TRBJ2-1; 8 bases agree with TRBD2. The V segment lost 10 bases and the J segment 10 bases; nucleotides outside the gene matches: 15. The V gene's germline CDR1 is MNHEY and CDR2 SMNVEV (reference sequence). The CDR3 consists of 14 residues. The CDR3 region has the DNA TGTGCCACCTCAACAGCGGGGGACCTCCAAGAGCAGTTCTTC. This codes for CATSTAGDLQEQFF.

The chain is built from TRBV9 and TRBJ1-4, with 8 bases fitting TRBD1. In germline, CDR1 is SGDLS, CDR2 YYNGEE. The CDR3 length is 14 residues. The J segment lost 7 bases and the V segment lost 0 bases, leaving 2 bases of the junction unmatched. The CDR3: CASSVAGGSEKLFF. CDR3 coding DNA: TGTGCCAGCAGCGTAGCAGGGGGCAGTGAAAAACTGTTTTTT.

The chain combines TRBV18 with TRBJ2-3; 7 bases fit TRBD2. This CDR3 is 13 amino acids long. The V segment lost 0 bases and the J segment 7 bases; nucleotides outside the gene matches: 1. CDR1 is KGHSH, CDR2 LQKENI, per germline. The CDR3: CASSPPGGHTQYF. The CDR3 bases are TGTGCCAGCTCACCACCGGGAGGGCATACGCAGTATTTT. Drawing the rest from reference TRBV18 and TRBJ2-3, the complete variable domain is NAGVMQNPRHLVRRRGQEARLRCSPMKGHSHVYWYRQLPEEGLKFMVYLQKENIIDESGMPKERFSAEFPKEGPSILRIQQVVRGDSAAYFCASSPPGGHTQYFGPGTRLTVL.